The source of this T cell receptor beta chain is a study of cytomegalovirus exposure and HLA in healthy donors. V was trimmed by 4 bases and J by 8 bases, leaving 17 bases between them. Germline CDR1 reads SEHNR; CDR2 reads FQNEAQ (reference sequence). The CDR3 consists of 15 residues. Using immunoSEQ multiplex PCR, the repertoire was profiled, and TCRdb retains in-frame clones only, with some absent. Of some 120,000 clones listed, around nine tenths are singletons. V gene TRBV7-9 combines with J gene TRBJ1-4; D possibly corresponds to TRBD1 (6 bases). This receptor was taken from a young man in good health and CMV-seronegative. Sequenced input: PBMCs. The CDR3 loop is CASSSKGGIDEKLFF. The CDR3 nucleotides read TGTGCCAGCAGCTCGAAGGGGGGGATCGACGAAAAACTGTTTTTT.